This T cell receptor (beta chain) was observed in a study of blood T cell repertoires in COVID-19. Background on the study: Collection of acute and convalescent COVID-19 samples took place in the United States, Italy and Spain. From T cells, B-cell-depleted T cells, or PBMCs came the material, which was cDNA or gDNA.

J lost 13 bases, V lost 6 bases, and 14 bases had no gene match. This CDR3 has 13 residues. The germline V gene encodes CDR1 KGHSH and CDR2 LQKENI. Per the study methods: Amplifying reference gene primers gave estimates of nucleated cell counts. Profiled with immunoSEQ multiplex PCR; TCRdb holds only in-frame clones, not every one. Clone size and V and J calls were adopted from that table, with D and trimming inferred from the DNA. The profile shows about 190,000 clones, approximately 91% of them singletons. This clonotype was sampled from a woman aged 40 to 50 who had recovered from COVID-19. This chain uses TRBV18 with TRBJ1-2, with TRBD1 identical over 7 bases. The sample was peripheral blood. The CDR3 here is CASSSDRLGSATF. The CDR3 DNA sequence: TGTGCCAGCTCCTCGGACAGGTTAGGCTCTGCCACCTTC.